A selection of T cell receptor beta chains follows, all from one sample in a study of T-cell reconstitution after alpha-beta-depleted transplantation in children. MiXCR was run by TCRdb on the PCR reads, yielding one entry per CDR3 protein. The data contain about 830,000 distinct CDR3 sequences, around 17% of them singletons. The material sequenced was PBMCs, mostly from graft donor cells, taken 360 days after TCRalphabeta/CD19-depleted stem cell transplant. The receptors were gathered from a male patient younger than 18 who had a stem cell transplant for acute lymphoblastic leukemia, so the T cells may come from the graft donor. Each CDR3 is given with its conserved first and last residue. The D gene is left open where the match is weak. Expanded clones get a size class; other rows say once, few or many, or leave the size out.

clone_size j_call v_call d_call cdr3_aa cdr3_nt
few TRBJ2-5 TRBV7-9 NA CASTKSGLGDQYF TGTGCCAGCACCAAAAGCGGATTGGGTGACCAGTACTTC
few TRBJ1-4 TRBV4-1 NA CASSLLGGKLFF TGCGCCAGCAGCCTCCTAGGGGGAAAACTGTTTTTT
few TRBJ1-2 TRBV20-1 NA CSAIQQYGYTF TGCAGTGCCATTCAGCAGTATGGCTACACCTTC
NA TRBJ2-6 TRBV4-2 TRBD2 CASSPTSGTSGRFLVSGANVLTF TGTGCCAGCAGCCCCACCTCCGGGACTAGCGGGAGGTTCCTAGTTTCTGGGGCCAACGTCCTGACTTTC
once TRBJ2-7 TRBV7-6 NA CASSFAGQSYEQYF TGTGCCAGCAGCTTTGCCGGGCAGTCCTACGAGCAGTACTTC
many TRBJ2-2 TRBV12-3/TRBV12-4 NA CASSFSLNTGELFF TGTGCCAGCAGTTTCTCCCTAAACACCGGGGAGCTGTTTTTT
many TRBJ2-7 TRBV12-3/TRBV12-4 NA CASSLRVYEQYF TGTGCCAGCAGTTTAAGGGTATACGAGCAGTACTTC
few TRBJ2-7 TRBV5-1 NA CASSIGTLPYEQYF TGCGCCAGCAGCATCGGGACTCTACCCTACGAGCAGTACTTC
few TRBJ2-7 TRBV10-3 NA CAISGREQPTYEQYF TGTGCCATCAGTGGAAGGGAACAGCCGACCTACGAGCAGTACTTC
NA TRBJ2-7 TRBV4-2 NA CASSQELGRVDLSYEQYF TGTGCCAGCAGCCAAGAACTAGGCCGAGTTGACCTCTCCTACGAGCAGTACTTC
NA TRBJ2-1 TRBV15 TRBD2 CATSSWDYYNEQFF TGTGCCACCAGCAGTTGGGACTACTACAATGAGCAGTTCTTC
NA TRBJ2-7 TRBV7-9 NA CASSLKWGQGYEQYF TGTGCCAGCAGCTTAAAGTGGGGGCAGGGCTACGAGCAGTACTTC
few TRBJ2-7 TRBV7-9 NA CASSYYTTADEQYF TGTGCCAGCAGCTATTATACTACCGCGGACGAGCAGTACTTC
NA TRBJ2-1 TRBV7-8 NA CASSTWGYNEQFF TGTGCCAGCAGTACGTGGGGGTACAATGAGCAGTTCTTC
few TRBJ2-2 TRBV29-1 NA CSVRQGLNTGELFF TGCAGCGTCAGACAGGGACTGAACACCGGGGAGCTGTTTTTT
few TRBJ2-3 TRBV27 TRBD1 CASSYRGKRGPGQWGPDTQYF TGTGCCAGCAGTTATCGGGGAAAACGCGGCCCGGGACAGTGGGGTCCAGATACGCAGTATTTT
few TRBJ2-3 TRBV29-1 NA CSVEDQGLGDTQYF TGCAGCGTTGAAGATCAGGGACTCGGCGATACGCAGTATTTT
few TRBJ1-4 TRBV29-1 NA CSVDLDDNEKLFF TGCAGCGTTGACTTGGACGATAATGAAAAACTGTTTTTT
few TRBJ1-2 TRBV5-6 NA CASSLSGSLVRYGYTF TGTGCCAGCAGCTTGTCCGGGAGCCTGGTCCGGTATGGCTACACCTTC
NA TRBJ2-2 TRBV20-1 TRBD2 CSARAVVAGVGAGELFF TGCAGTGCTAGAGCTGTAGTAGCGGGAGTTGGGGCCGGGGAGCTGTTTTTT
few TRBJ2-7 TRBV7-9 TRBD2 CASSAGTSAEQYF TGTGCCAGCAGCGCCGGGACTAGCGCCGAGCAGTACTTC
NA TRBJ2-7 TRBV4-1 TRBD1 CASSQGDRVYDEQYF TGCGCCAGCAGCCAAGGCGACAGGGTCTACGACGAGCAGTACTTC
few TRBJ2-3 TRBV7-7 NA CASSINQRTDTQYF TGTGCCAGCAGCATTAACCAGCGTACAGATACGCAGTATTTT
few TRBJ2-7 TRBV20-1 NA CSARASGRAPYEQYF TGCAGTGCTAGAGCTTCGGGGCGGGCCCCCTACGAGCAGTACTTC
NA TRBJ2-3 TRBV7-9 NA CASSRHPDTQYF TGTGCCAGCAGCCGACACCCAGATACGCAGTATTTT
few TRBJ1-4 TRBV15 TRBD1 CATSRVSTGSTTNEKLFF TGTGCCACCAGCAGAGTATCGACAGGGAGCACAACTAATGAAAAACTGTTTTTT
NA TRBJ2-3 TRBV3-1 NA CASSQVSSGTSTDTQYF TGTGCCAGCAGCCAAGTGTCCAGCGGTACTAGCACAGATACGCAGTATTTT
few TRBJ2-1 TRBV29-1 NA CSVSDGLTYNEQFF TGCAGCGTTTCGGACGGCTTAACCTACAATGAGCAGTTCTTC
few TRBJ2-7 TRBV19 TRBD1 CASSIGGTDLYEQYF TGTGCCAGTAGTATAGGGGGGACAGACCTCTACGAGCAGTACTTC
few TRBJ1-5 TRBV5-1 NA CASSVRQTLSNQPQHF TGCGCCAGCAGCGTCCGACAGACACTCAGCAATCAGCCCCAGCATTTT
NA TRBJ2-1 TRBV5-1 NA CASREAGFLTGQFF TGCGCCAGCAGAGAAGCTGGATTCCTAACGGGGCAGTTCTTC
many TRBJ2-3 TRBV11-2 NA CASSSARAYPTQYF TGTGCCAGCAGCTCAGCCCGGGCCTACCCGACGCAGTATTTT
NA TRBJ2-1 TRBV5-1 NA CASSLVAGKQFF TGCGCCAGCAGCTTGGTGGCGGGAAAACAGTTCTTC
many TRBJ2-1 TRBV29-1 TRBD2 CSVEGQFGTSGRPGEQFF TGCAGCGTTGAAGGACAGTTCGGGACTAGCGGGAGGCCGGGTGAGCAGTTCTTC
NA TRBJ2-3 TRBV15 NA CATSRDKAVSTDTQYF TGTGCCACCAGCAGAGATAAAGCGGTTAGCACAGATACGCAGTATTTT
few TRBJ1-1 TRBV15 NA CATSRGLTEAFF TGTGCCACCAGCAGAGGCTTAACTGAAGCTTTCTTT
NA TRBJ2-7 TRBV27 NA CASSFYRDYTYEQYF TGTGCCAGCAGTTTTTACAGGGACTACACCTACGAGCAGTACTTC
NA TRBJ1-3 TRBV5-1 NA CASSLSGSSSGNTIYF TGCGCCAGCAGCTTGAGTGGTAGCTCCTCTGGAAACACCATATATTTT
NA TRBJ2-1 TRBV5-1 TRBD1 CASSLSTGVNEQFF TGCGCCAGCAGCCTGTCGACAGGGGTCAATGAGCAGTTCTTC
NA TRBJ2-7 TRBV18 TRBD2 CASSPGTSWHEQYF TGTGCCAGCTCACCCGGGACTAGCTGGCACGAGCAGTACTTC
few TRBJ1-4 TRBV6-5 NA CASSYSSTGPLNEKLFF TGTGCCAGCAGTTACTCCTCGACAGGTCCTCTTAATGAAAAACTGTTTTTT
NA TRBJ1-1 TRBV3-1 NA CASSQQLGVVTEAFF TGTGCCAGCAGCCAACAATTGGGGGTGGTCACTGAAGCTTTCTTT